A single sample gave rise to the 15 T cell receptor beta chains below, sequenced in a study of metastatic and nonmetastatic thyroid tumors. TCRdb re-processed the PCR reads through MiXCR. The profile shows around 24,000 clones, around 21% of them singletons. Prior to thyroid surgery, none of the patients had received any treatment. The sequenced sample was blood. The receptor source for this set is a male donor with papillary thyroid cancer or a benign thyroid nodule (not recorded which). Some clones in this sample may be carry-over from other donors' samples.

This clone has a single count. The rearrangement links TRBV5-1 to TRBJ1-2, with a possible D match to TRBD1 (6 bases). V shed 2 bases and J shed 4 bases, with 15 bases lying between them. The CDR3 runs to 15 residues. CDR1 is SGHRS and CDR2 is YFSETQ in the germline V gene. DNA for the CDR3: TGCGCCAGCAGCTTAAGACAGGTGGACCTCTATGGCTACACCTTC. Translated: CASSLRQVDLYGYTF.

By frequency in the sample, this clone is medium-sized. V usage is TRBV10-1 and J usage is TRBJ2-7; D might be TRBD1 or TRBD2, each matching 5 bases. The CDR3 covers 17 residues. Between the trimmed V and J ends, which lost 4 bases and 2 bases, there was a span of 21 bases. The germline CDR1 and CDR2 sequences are WNHNN and SYGVQD (reference sequence). The CDR3 bases are TGCGCCAGCAGTGGAATGGACGGGACGTCTTCAACCTACGAGCAGTACTTC. Protein sequence: CASSGMDGTSSTYEQYF.

The V call is TRBV7-8, the J call TRBJ1-5; no reliable D call. Germline CDR1 is SGHVS and CDR2 is FQNEAQ. Between the trimmed V and J ends, which lost 2 bases and 0 bases, there was a span of 8 bases. This CDR3 has 15 residues. CDR3 in amino acids: CASSLFSYSNQPQHF. The CDR3 DNA sequence: TGTGCCAGCAGCTTATTTTCCTATAGCAATCAGCCCCAGCATTTT. Complete variable domain (other parts from reference TRBV7-8 and TRBJ1-5): GAGVSQSPRYKVAKRGQDVALRCDPISGHVSLFWYQQALGQGPEFLTYFQNEAQLDKSGLPSDRFFAERPEGSVSTLKIQRTQQEDSAVYLCASSLFSYSNQPQHFGDGTRLSIL.

The chain carries TRBV20-1 and TRBJ2-7, with 8 nucleotides matching TRBD2. The junction had 15 bases not matched to a gene; V was cut back by 6 bases and J by 5 bases. CDR1 is DFQATT, CDR2 SNEGSKA, per germline (reference sequence). The CDR3 covers 15 residues. CDR3 region: CSAPGRGGRFNEQYF. The CDR3 DNA follows: TGCAGTGCCCCCGGGAGGGGCGGGAGATTCAACGAGCAGTACTTC.

This clone was counted ten times or more. V usage is TRBV7-7 and J usage is TRBJ1-1, with a tentative D call TRBD1 (5 bases). This CDR3 has 13 residues. Trimming stripped 6 bases from V and 3 bases from J, with 11 bases between. CDR1 is SSHAT and CDR2 is FNYEAQ in the germline V gene (reference sequence). Here the CDR3 DNA reads TGTGCCAGCAGTCAGACAGAGTACACTGAAGCTTTCTTT. Translating it yields CASSQTEYTEAFF.

Ten or more counts support this clone. J is TRBJ2-7 and V is TRBV7-9, with 14 bases matching TRBD2. J was trimmed by 7 bases and V by 5 bases; bases with no gene match: 16. The germline CDR1 and CDR2 sequences are SEHNR and FQNEAQ (reference sequence). The CDR3 has 18 amino acids. CDR3 region: CASSPRLAGGLGVREQYF. In DNA form, the CDR3 reads TGTGCCAGCAGCCCACGACTAGCGGGAGGGCTGGGGGTGCGGGAGCAGTACTTC. Full variable domain (outside the CDR3, taken from reference TRBV7-9 and TRBJ2-7): DTGVSQNPRHKITKRGQNVTFRCDPISEHNRLYWYRQTLGQGPEFLTYFQNEAQLEKSRLLSDRFSAERPKGSFSTLEIQRTEQGDSAMYLCASSPRLAGGLGVREQYFGPGTRLTVT.

This clone was picked up a small number of times. The chain joins TRBV19 to TRBJ1-5, with D hard to call. V was pared by 8 bases and J by 4 bases, with 12 bases between. Germline CDR1 reads LNHDA; CDR2 reads SQIVND (reference sequence). CDR3 length: 13 residues. CDR3 nucleotides: TGTGCCAGTTGTTTGGGTGAAAATCAGCCCCAGCATTTT. Protein product: CASCLGENQPQHF.

This clone was detected ten times or more. The chain is built from TRBV20-1 and TRBJ1-1; 9 positions agree with TRBD1. J gave up 7 bases and V 0 bases, and 9 bases lay outside the gene matches. In germline, CDR1 is DFQATT, CDR2 SNEGSKA (reference sequence). This CDR3 region has 15 residues. DNA of the CDR3: TGCAGTGCTAGAGATTCAGGCCCGGGACAGGGTGAAGCTTTCTTT. It codes for CSARDSGPGQGEAFF.

This clone came up many times. The chain recombines TRBV11-2 with TRBJ2-3, with TRBD1 as a possible D gene (6 bases). The CDR3 covers 15 residues. Germline lookup yields CDR1 SGHAT and CDR2 FQNNGV. V was clipped by 5 bases and J by 2 bases, with 14 bases between them. The CDR3, as DNA: TGTGCCAGCAGCCGATGGGGACAAGTCACAGATACGCAGTATTTT. This translates into CASSRWGQVTDTQYF.

This clone was seen many times. CDR3 amino acids: CASSFQTGNSPLHF. DNA for the CDR3: TGTGCCAGCAGCTTCCAGACAGGGAACTCACCCCTCCACTTT. The chain links TRBV5-5 to TRBJ1-6, with 7 bases that match TRBD1. Germline V gene data show CDR1 as SGHKS and CDR2 as YYEKEE (reference sequence). V shed 2 bases and J 10 bases; nucleotides not matched to a gene: 6. The CDR3 spans 14 residues.

The table lists this clone with many counts. This chain uses TRBV27 with TRBJ1-1; maybe TRBD1 (5 bases). The V and J ends lost 2 bases and 4 bases respectively, with 17 bases between them. Per germline, CDR1 MNHEY and CDR2 SMNVEV (reference sequence). The CDR3 is made up of 16 amino acids. The CDR3 DNA reads as TGTGCCAGCAGTTTAATGGGTAACCGGGGCACCACTGAAGCTTTCTTT. Translated, it gives CASSLMGNRGTTEAFF.

The chain carries TRBV15 and TRBJ2-5; D is undetermined. V was clipped by 0 bases and J by 2 bases, with 10 bases between them. The germline gives CDR1 LNHNV, CDR2 YYDKDF (reference sequence). CDR3 size: 15 residues. The CDR3 DNA sequence: TGTGCCACCAGCAGAGATCCGGGCCCTCAAGAGACCCAGTACTTC. Its translation: CATSRDPGPQETQYF.

The chain links TRBV12-5 to TRBJ2-7, with D unresolved. The V end lost 2 bases, the J end lost 4 bases, and 12 bases lay between the germline ends. The germline V gene encodes CDR1 LGHNT and CDR2 FRNRAP. The CDR3 extends over 14 amino acids. The DNA for the CDR3 is TGTGCTAGTGGTTTGCCGCACAGAGAATACGAGCAGTACTTC. Its translation: CASGLPHREYEQYF.

This clone was seen at least ten times. The gene calls are TRBV3-1 and TRBJ2-3; 10 bases agree with TRBD2. Germline CDR1 and CDR2: LGHDT and YNNKEL (reference sequence). V trimming: 4 bases; J trimming: 3 bases; junction bases outside the gene matches: 1. The length of the CDR3 is 14 residues. CDR3 protein: CASSPLAGTDTQYF. The CDR3 nucleotides are TGTGCCAGCAGCCCACTAGCGGGGACAGATACGCAGTATTTT.

This clone was counted ten times or more. A much larger clone lies a single base off, so this may be a read error. The chain has TRBV20-1 and TRBJ2-1; 11 nucleotides align to TRBD2. J gave up 7 bases and V 0 bases, and 11 bases lay outside the gene matches. The CDR3 is made up of 17 amino acids. Germline V gives CDR1 DFQATT, CDR2 SNEGSKA (reference sequence). CDR3 in DNA: TGCAGTGCTAGAGATATTAGCGGGAGGGCCTTTTTGAATGAGCAGTTCTTC. Encoded protein: CSARDISGRAFLNEQFF.